The next 3 T cell receptor beta chains were all read from a single sample in a study of regulatory T cells in long-lasting Graves disease. Both iRepertoire HTBI primers and Arm-PCR of CDR3 regions were used to build the TCR beta libraries. Each CDR3 protein is one row after TCRdb ran MiXCR on the multiplex PCR reads. Of 450,000 to 600,000 distinct CDR3 sequences listed, less than 15% are singletons. Sample time point: newly diagnosed GD, antithyroid drugs for less than 3 months. Isolated PBMC RNA provided the starting material for the TCR library. The sample was also linked to a second study, of T cells in Graves' hyperthyroidism and ophthalmopathy.

Material: peripheral blood mononuclear cells (PBMCs), obtained at new diagnosis, from a patient treated with antithyroid drugs. The origin of the receptors is a man aged 25 to 45 with Graves disease.

Many counts were recorded for this clonotype. The rearrangement uses TRBV27 and TRBJ2-3; D unclear. V was cut by 3 bases and J by 6 bases, with 13 bases left in between. The CDR3 has 14 residues. CDR1 MNHEY and CDR2 SMNVEV come from the germline V gene (reference sequence). CDR3 in DNA: TGTGCCAGCAGTTTGACGGGTTCTGTGGATACGCAGTATTTT. Amino acid sequence: CASSLTGSVDTQYF.

This clonotype has ten or more counts. The V gene is TRBV28, the J gene TRBJ2-5; D gene ambiguous. V gave up 4 bases and J gave up 5 bases, with 14 bases separating them. Looked up from germline, CDR1 is MDHEN and CDR2 is SYDVKM. CDR3 length: 14 amino acids. CDR3 region: CASSSVVGEETQYF. CDR3 in DNA: TGTGCCAGCAGTTCTGTGGTTGGAGAGGAGACCCAGTACTTC.

At least ten counts were recorded for this clonotype. The chain employs TRBV2 and TRBJ1-1; 8 positions agree with TRBD1. The CDR3 sequence is 14 residues long. Germline V gene sequence: CDR1 SNHLY, CDR2 FYNNEI. V shed 10 bases and J 1 base; nucleotides not matched to a gene: 8. As DNA, the CDR3 is TGTGCCACAAGCCCGGGACAGGAGAACACTGAAGCTTTCTTT. Amino acids: CATSPGQENTEAFF.